This T cell receptor (beta chain) was documented in a study of long-term antiretroviral therapy in people with HIV. Notes on the study in general: Pre-ART clonal expansions dominated every time point's repertoire. Neither ART adherence, viral resistance nor therapy changes were documented.

It was version v3.0 of the immunoSEQ assay that was run at survey level. Assay: immunoSEQ multiplex PCR; the TCRdb copy retains only in-frame clones and omits some. The sample records around 31,000 clones, 70% to 90% being singletons. In regard to this clone: Its antigen is not known.

This sequence originates from a man aged 50-59 years with HIV. Sequencing used unsorted PBMCs, obtained approximately 5 years before starting antiretroviral therapy.

The CDR3 DNA reads as TGCGCCAGCAGCCAAGATTTGGACAGGGACACCGGGGAGCTGTTTTTT. Its protein product is CASSQDLDRDTGELFF. This rearrangement joins TRBV4-1 to TRBJ2-2; 8 positions agree with TRBD1. The V gene end was trimmed by 0 bases and the J gene end by 3 bases; junction bases not matched to a gene: 3. CDR3 length: 16 residues. CDR1 is MGHRA and CDR2 is YSYEKL in the germline V gene.